The 6 T cell receptor beta chains in this list originate from one sample, sequenced in a study of PD-1 blockade in classical Hodgkin lymphoma. Assay: immunoSEQ multiplex PCR; the TCRdb copy retains only in-frame clones and omits some. The sample gives about 23,000 clones, 88% of which show up once; approximately 23% is in the top ten. Time point noted: cycle 4 day 1 (C4D1), after 6 weeks of nivolumab. Each patient relapsed following autologous stem cell transplantation, and prior brentuximab vedotin exposure differed. This material consisted of peripheral blood mononuclear cells (PBMCs), taken before the fourth cycle of nivolumab. These receptors were collected from a human donor with classical Hodgkin lymphoma.

The rearrangement links TRBV7-6 to TRBJ1-2, with D possibly TRBD1 on 6 matching bases. This CDR3 comprises 15 residues. Trimming left V 1 base short and J 4 bases short, with 13 bases between. CDR1 is SGHVS and CDR2 is FNYEAQ in the germline V gene. CDR3 nucleotides: TGTGCCAGCAGCTTAGGGCGGGGGGCCGCCTATGGCTACACCTTC. Amino acids: CASSLGRGAAYGYTF.

The chain employs TRBV19 and TRBJ2-3; 10 bases match TRBD2. The trim removed 7 bases at V and 5 bases at J, leaving 9 bases unmatched. Germline V gene lookup returns CDR1 LNHDA and CDR2 SQIVND (reference sequence). The CDR3 covers 15 residues. The CDR3 sequence: CASMKAGGPGDTQYF. The CDR3 region has the DNA TGTGCCAGTATGAAAGCGGGAGGGCCTGGAGATACGCAGTATTTT.

Here the CDR3 DNA reads TGTGCCAGTAGTCCTTCCGGGCTCCTGGAGCAGTACTTC. Protein sequence: CASSPSGLLEQYF. The rearrangement uses TRBV19 and TRBJ2-7; D gene ambiguous. The CDR3 runs 13 residues. Germline CDR1 LNHDA, CDR2 SQIVND (reference sequence). The V end was cut by 5 bases, the J end by 7 bases, with 15 bases between.

This chain connects TRBV29-1 to TRBJ2-3; 10 nucleotides align to TRBD1. V trimming: 6 bases; J trimming: 2 bases; junction bases outside the gene matches: 5. The germline V gene has CDR1 SQVTM and CDR2 ANQGSEA. The CDR3 length is 14 residues. The CDR3 DNA follows: TGCAGCGTCAGGGACAGGGGACCCACAGATACGCAGTATTTT. Its translation: CSVRDRGPTDTQYF.

The chain joins TRBV7-6 to TRBJ2-3, with 8 bases fitting TRBD2. This CDR3 spans 17 amino acids. Trimming at V came to 5 bases and at J to 4 bases, leaving 14 bases not matched to a gene. Germline V CDR1 and CDR2: SGHVS, FNYEAQ. CDR3: CASSPRVRGVVADTQYF. The DNA of the CDR3 is TGTGCCAGCAGCCCCCGAGTGCGGGGGGTTGTAGCAGATACGCAGTATTTT.

Here the CDR3 reads CASSSTGGESEKLFF. In nucleotides, the CDR3 is TGTGCCAGCAGCTCTACAGGGGGCGAGAGTGAAAAACTGTTTTTT. This chain joins TRBV7-9 and TRBJ1-4; the match to TRBD1 covers 9 bases. The CDR3 runs to 15 residues. CDR1 and CDR2 from the germline V gene are SEHNR and FQNEAQ (reference sequence). J gave up 7 bases and V 4 bases, and 7 bases lay outside the gene matches.